These T cell receptor beta chains were read from a single sample in a study of OX40 agonist ivuxolimab in advanced cancers. Produced via immunoSEQ multiplex PCR; TCRdb's table is partial and in-frame only. The table lists roughly 71,000 clones, 70% to 90% of them singletons. The starting material was CD4+ or CD8+ T cells sorted from blood, obtained in a trial of the OX40 agonist ivuxolimab. All receptors derive from an adult with an advanced solid tumor such as melanoma, head and neck, liver or kidney cancer. Both conserved end residues are part of each CDR3. The D gene is left open where the match is weak. Size tells how often a clone was seen (once, few, many) or the class of an expanded clone, and some rows leave it out.

DNA: TGCAGCGTGCACAGGGGGCGCGATGGCTACACCTTC
CDR3: CSVHRGRDGYTF
J: TRBJ1-2
length: 12
D: TRBD1
V: TRBV29-1
size: NA

DNA: TGTGCCAGCTCACCAACATCGAACACCGGGGAGCTGTTTTTT
CDR3: CASSPTSNTGELFF
J: TRBJ2-2
length: 14
D: NA
V: TRBV18
size: NA

DNA: TGTGCCAGCAGCCCCCGGGAGGGAAGCTATGGCTACACCTTC
CDR3: CASSPREGSYGYTF
J: TRBJ1-2
length: 14
D: NA
V: TRBV7-8
size: NA

DNA: TGTGCCAGCTCCGACAGGGTTGACTCCTACGAGCAGTACTTC
CDR3: CASSDRVDSYEQYF
J: TRBJ2-7
length: 14
D: TRBD1
V: TRBV18
size: NA

DNA: TGTGCCAGCAGCCCCGGGGGGGATTCCACCGGGGAGCTGTTTTTT
CDR3: CASSPGGDSTGELFF
J: TRBJ2-2
length: 15
D: TRBD2
V: TRBV5-8
size: NA

DNA: TGTGCCAGTAGTATAGGGGACGGACTCTACGAGCAGTACTTC
CDR3: CASSIGDGLYEQYF
J: TRBJ2-7
length: 14
D: NA
V: TRBV19
size: NA

DNA: TGCGCCAGCAGCCAAGAAGGGGAGCGAGCGAACATTCAGTACTTC
CDR3: CASSQEGERANIQYF
J: TRBJ2-4
length: 15
D: NA
V: TRBV4-1
size: NA

DNA: TGTGCCAGCAGCCCGGGACCGGGCAGCTTC
CDR3: CASSPGPGSF
J: TRBJ1-2
length: 10
D: NA
V: TRBV6-5
size: NA

DNA: TGTGCCAGCTCACCGACAGGGAATGAGCAGTTCTTC
CDR3: CASSPTGNEQFF
J: TRBJ2-1
length: 12
D: TRBD1
V: TRBV18
size: NA

DNA: TGCGCCAGCAGCTTGAGCCTTTCCTACAATGAGCAGTTCTTC
CDR3: CASSLSLSYNEQFF
J: TRBJ2-1
length: 14
D: NA
V: TRBV5-1
size: NA

DNA: TGTGCCATCAGTGAGGGACGGAGCACGAGTGCCTACGAGCAGTACTTC
CDR3: CAISEGRSTSAYEQYF
J: TRBJ2-7
length: 16
D: NA
V: TRBV10-3
size: NA

DNA: TGTGCCAGCAGAACGGGACTAGTTGGGACCGGGGAGCTGTTTTTT
CDR3: CASRTGLVGTGELFF
J: TRBJ2-2
length: 15
D: TRBD2
V: TRBV2
size: once

DNA: TGTGCCAGCAGGGGGGGAACAGATACGCAGTATTTT
CDR3: CASRGGTDTQYF
J: TRBJ2-3
length: 12
D: NA
V: TRBV6-6
size: NA

DNA: TGCAGCGCCTTCACCGGGGGAGGAAGTGAAAAACTGTTTTTT
CDR3: CSAFTGGGSEKLFF
J: TRBJ1-4
length: 14
D: NA
V: TRBV29-1
size: NA

DNA: TGTGCCAGCAGCAGATCCGACGAGCAGTACTTC
CDR3: CASSRSDEQYF
J: TRBJ2-7
length: 11
D: NA
V: TRBV6-5
size: NA

DNA: TGTGCCAGCAGGCAGGGGAGCACAGATACGCAGTATTTT
CDR3: CASRQGSTDTQYF
J: TRBJ2-3
length: 13
D: NA
V: TRBV6-5
size: NA

DNA: TGTGCCAGCAGCGTAGATCTGGGTAAAGGTTCACCCCTCCACTTT
CDR3: CASSVDLGKGSPLHF
J: TRBJ1-6
length: 15
D: NA
V: TRBV9
size: NA

DNA: TGTGCCAGCAGCTTAGCAGGGGGCGCAACCCCACAGCCCCAGCATTTT
CDR3: CASSLAGGATPQPQHF
J: TRBJ1-5
length: 16
D: TRBD1
V: TRBV11-2
size: NA

DNA: TGTGCCAGTAGTATATCCGGGGCCGGACAGGGGGCGCGGGAGACCCAGTACTTC
CDR3: CASSISGAGQGARETQYF
J: TRBJ2-5
length: 18
D: TRBD1
V: TRBV19
size: few

DNA: TGTGCCAGTTTGCCGCCCGCTAGCGGGAGGGGAGGTAGCACAGATACGCAGTATTTT
CDR3: CASLPPASGRGGSTDTQYF
J: TRBJ2-3
length: 19
D: TRBD2
V: TRBV18
size: NA

DNA: TGCGCCCCCTTTTCGTTGTTCCCCAGGGGTGGGTCCAAAAACATTCAGTACTTC
CDR3: CAPFSLFPRGGSKNIQYF
J: TRBJ2-4
length: 18
D: NA
V: TRBV10-1
size: NA

DNA: TGTGCCAGCAGCTTATCCCCCGGGGCCTCCTACAATGAGCAGTTCTTC
CDR3: CASSLSPGASYNEQFF
J: TRBJ2-1
length: 16
D: NA
V: TRBV7-9
size: once

DNA: TGCGCCAGCAGTCGGACAGGGGGCGCGGGCACCGGGGAGCTGTTTTTT
CDR3: CASSRTGGAGTGELFF
J: TRBJ2-2
length: 16
D: TRBD1
V: TRBV5-1
size: NA

DNA: TGTGCCAGCAGTGCACTGGGGGCGCTAAATGAGCAGTTCTTC
CDR3: CASSALGALNEQFF
J: TRBJ2-1
length: 14
D: NA
V: TRBV6-6
size: NA

DNA: TGTGCCAGCAGCACCGGGACAGCGTACAATGAGCAGTTCTTC
CDR3: CASSTGTAYNEQFF
J: TRBJ2-1
length: 14
D: TRBD1
V: TRBV6-1
size: NA

DNA: TGCAGCGGCCGACAGGGGGATGGCTACACCTTC
CDR3: CSGRQGDGYTF
J: TRBJ1-2
length: 11
D: TRBD1
V: TRBV29-1
size: NA

DNA: TGTGCCAGCAGAAAAGGGGCCAACGTCCTGACTTTC
CDR3: CASRKGANVLTF
J: TRBJ2-6
length: 12
D: NA
V: TRBV28
size: NA

DNA: TGTGCCAGCTCACCACGGTGGGGTTCCCAAGAGACCCAGTACTTC
CDR3: CASSPRWGSQETQYF
J: TRBJ2-5
length: 15
D: NA
V: TRBV18
size: NA

DNA: TGTGCCAGCACCGAAGTTATGGGGGGCAATCAGCCCCAGCATTTT
CDR3: CASTEVMGGNQPQHF
J: TRBJ1-5
length: 15
D: NA
V: TRBV28
size: NA

DNA: TGTGCCAGCTCACCACCCTCGGGGGGGAATGAAAAACTGTTTTTT
CDR3: CASSPPSGGNEKLFF
J: TRBJ1-4
length: 15
D: NA
V: TRBV18
size: NA

DNA: TGTGCCAGCAGCCAGCCTCGGGACTACGGTACGAGCGCAGATACGCAGTATTTT
CDR3: CASSQPRDYGTSADTQYF
J: TRBJ2-3
length: 18
D: TRBD2
V: TRBV7-6
size: NA

DNA: TGTGCCTCAGCACAGGCGGATACGCAGTATTTT
CDR3: CASAQADTQYF
J: TRBJ2-3
length: 11
D: NA
V: TRBV7-9
size: NA

DNA: TGCGCCAGCAGCAAGGAGGTCGGGCCACAGCAGGAGCAGTACTTC
CDR3: CASSKEVGPQQEQYF
J: TRBJ2-5
length: 15
D: NA
V: TRBV5-1
size: once

DNA: TGTGCCAGCAGCTTCTTAAAACAGGTTAATTCACCCCTCCACTTT
CDR3: CASSFLKQVNSPLHF
J: TRBJ1-6
length: 15
D: NA
V: TRBV11-2
size: NA

DNA: TGTGCCAGCAGCGTAGCTGCGGCGGGGGCGCAGGAAAAACTGTTTTTT
CDR3: CASSVAAAGAQEKLFF
J: TRBJ1-4
length: 16
D: NA
V: TRBV9
size: once

DNA: TGTGCCAGCAGCTTAGGGTTCTTTGCAACTAATGAAAAACTGTTTTTT
CDR3: CASSLGFFATNEKLFF
J: TRBJ1-4
length: 16
D: NA
V: TRBV11-2
size: NA

DNA: TGCAGCATTACCGGGACAATGGAGACCCAGTACTTC
CDR3: CSITGTMETQYF
J: TRBJ2-5
length: 12
D: NA
V: TRBV29-1
size: NA

DNA: TGTGCCAGCAGCTTACAGGGTAATTCACCCCTCCACTTT
CDR3: CASSLQGNSPLHF
J: TRBJ1-6
length: 13
D: NA
V: TRBV7-9
size: NA

DNA: TGCGCCAGCAGCACGGCGGGGACTGAAGCTTTCTTT
CDR3: CASSTAGTEAFF
J: TRBJ1-1
length: 12
D: NA
V: TRBV5-1
size: NA

DNA: TGTGCCAGTTCCTCTCGAGGATCCGGCGGGGAGCTGTTTTTT
CDR3: CASSSRGSGGELFF
J: TRBJ2-2
length: 14
D: NA
V: TRBV19
size: NA

DNA: TGTGCCAGCAGCACTAGCGCCCGTAATGAGCAGTTCTTC
CDR3: CASSTSARNEQFF
J: TRBJ2-1
length: 13
D: TRBD2
V: TRBV7-2
size: NA

DNA: TGTGCCAGCTCACCTGGACAGGGGGCTGGAGAGACCCAGTACTTC
CDR3: CASSPGQGAGETQYF
J: TRBJ2-5
length: 15
D: TRBD1
V: TRBV18
size: NA

DNA: TGTGCCAGCAGTTTTCAGGGGGTGAACACTGAAGCTTTCTTT
CDR3: CASSFQGVNTEAFF
J: TRBJ1-1
length: 14
D: TRBD1
V: TRBV2
size: NA

DNA: TGTGCCAGCAGGCAACGGGGGGTTGTAACCCAGTACTTC
CDR3: CASRQRGVVTQYF
J: TRBJ2-5
length: 13
D: TRBD2
V: TRBV2
size: NA

DNA: TGTGCCAGCAGCCGACAGGGACTGAACACTGAAGCTTTCTTT
CDR3: CASSRQGLNTEAFF
J: TRBJ1-1
length: 14
D: TRBD1
V: TRBV13
size: once

DNA: TGTGCCAGCAGCGTCCAGGTCGGGGACACTGAAGCTTTCTTT
CDR3: CASSVQVGDTEAFF
J: TRBJ1-1
length: 14
D: NA
V: TRBV9
size: few

DNA: TGTGCCAGCAGCGCCGGGGCGTCCTCTAACTATGGCTACACCTTC
CDR3: CASSAGASSNYGYTF
J: TRBJ1-2
length: 15
D: NA
V: TRBV7-2
size: once

DNA: TGTGCCAGCAGCCTCGGTCGGGGGGGGAGTAGAAATGAGCAGTTCTTC
CDR3: CASSLGRGGSRNEQFF
J: TRBJ2-1
length: 16
D: TRBD2
V: TRBV11-3
size: NA

DNA: TGCAGTGCTAGGAGAGACACTGAAGCTTTCTTT
CDR3: CSARRDTEAFF
J: TRBJ1-1
length: 11
D: NA
V: TRBV20-1
size: NA

DNA: TGTGCCACCAGCTCCCCTCCGAGGCAGGGTATTTCGGAGACCCAGTACTTC
CDR3: CATSSPPRQGISETQYF
J: TRBJ2-5
length: 17
D: NA
V: TRBV15
size: NA

DNA: TGTGCCAGCAGCTTAGTAGGGGGGCCGGGTGAGCAGTTCTTC
CDR3: CASSLVGGPGEQFF
J: TRBJ2-1
length: 14
D: NA
V: TRBV11-2
size: once

DNA: TGCAGCGTTGTGTCAGATTTAGGGCCTCGACGAGACAATGAGCAGTTCTTC
CDR3: CSVVSDLGPRRDNEQFF
J: TRBJ2-1
length: 17
D: NA
V: TRBV29-1
size: NA

DNA: TGCGCCAGCCTCCAGGGGGGAATAGACACAGATACGCAGTATTTT
CDR3: CASLQGGIDTDTQYF
J: TRBJ2-3
length: 15
D: NA
V: TRBV5-1
size: NA

DNA: TGCGCCAGCAGCCAAGGTAACTACCAAGAGACCCAGTACTTC
CDR3: CASSQGNYQETQYF
J: TRBJ2-5
length: 14
D: NA
V: TRBV4-1
size: NA

DNA: TGTGCCAGCAGCCAAGATCGGGGAACCTACAATGAGCAGTTCTTC
CDR3: CASSQDRGTYNEQFF
J: TRBJ2-1
length: 15
D: NA
V: TRBV4-2
size: NA

DNA: TGCAGCGTGGATCCCGGGACAGTCTCTGGCTACACCTTC
CDR3: CSVDPGTVSGYTF
J: TRBJ1-2
length: 13
D: TRBD1
V: TRBV29-1
size: few

DNA: TGTGCCAGCAGCTTGGTCGAGGTGGACACCATATATTTT
CDR3: CASSLVEVDTIYF
J: TRBJ1-3
length: 13
D: NA
V: TRBV5-8
size: NA

DNA: TGTGCCATCAGTGGGGGATACAATGAAAAACTGTTTTTT
CDR3: CAISGGYNEKLFF
J: TRBJ1-4
length: 13
D: NA
V: TRBV10-3
size: once

DNA: TGTGCCAGCAGCCCGTATCCCATGAACACTGAAGCTTTCTTT
CDR3: CASSPYPMNTEAFF
J: TRBJ1-1
length: 14
D: NA
V: TRBV9
size: once